Listed below are T cell receptor beta chains from one sample, sequenced in a study of cytomegalovirus exposure and HLA in healthy donors. The method was immunoSEQ multiplex PCR; TCRdb's version includes in-frame clones alone and lacks a portion of them. The sample consists of under 200,000 clones, 65% to 85% of them appearing once. The specimen sequenced was PBMCs. The receptor source for this set is a middle-aged man in good health and CMV-seropositive. Each CDR3 is given with its conserved first and last residue. A D gene is named only where the DNA matches it firmly. Rows may omit the clone size; those that give it use once, few, many or a size class.

CDR3 length: 14
J gene: TRBJ2-2
D gene: -
V gene: TRBV5-1
clone size: -
CDR3 DNA: TGCGCCAGCAGTCCCGGGACACGGGGCGGGGAGCTGTTTTTT
CDR3 protein: CASSPGTRGGELFF

CDR3 length: 14
J gene: TRBJ2-5
D gene: TRBD2
V gene: TRBV5-1
clone size: -
CDR3 DNA: TGCGCCAGCAGCTTGGAAGGGACTAAAGACACCCAGTACTTC
CDR3 protein: CASSLEGTKDTQYF

CDR3 length: 12
J gene: TRBJ2-7
D gene: -
V gene: TRBV2
clone size: -
CDR3 DNA: TGTGCCAGCAGTGAATCGGTCACCGTGCAGTACTTC
CDR3 protein: CASSESVTVQYF

CDR3 length: 15
J gene: TRBJ2-7
D gene: -
V gene: TRBV28
clone size: -
CDR3 DNA: TGTGCCAGCAGTGACCAGGGCTTGAGATCCTACGAGCAGTACTTC
CDR3 protein: CASSDQGLRSYEQYF

CDR3 length: 14
J gene: TRBJ1-1
D gene: TRBD1
V gene: TRBV7-6
clone size: -
CDR3 DNA: TGTGCCAGCAGCCCGGGGACAGGGTTTGGTGAAGCTTTCTTT
CDR3 protein: CASSPGTGFGEAFF

CDR3 length: 14
J gene: TRBJ2-3
D gene: -
V gene: TRBV19
clone size: -
CDR3 DNA: TGTGCCAGTAGTACGAGCGGGAGCACAGATACGCAGTATTTT
CDR3 protein: CASSTSGSTDTQYF

CDR3 length: 16
J gene: TRBJ2-1
D gene: TRBD2
V gene: TRBV7-9
clone size: -
CDR3 DNA: TGTGCCAGCAGCTTACAGCTAGCGGGAGTAATCGATGAGCAGTTCTTC
CDR3 protein: CASSLQLAGVIDEQFF

CDR3 length: 15
J gene: TRBJ2-5
D gene: TRBD2
V gene: TRBV7-9
clone size: -
CDR3 DNA: TGTGCCAGCAGCTCTTATGGGGGGGGTGGAGAGACCCAGTACTTC
CDR3 protein: CASSSYGGGGETQYF

CDR3 length: 16
J gene: TRBJ2-2
D gene: TRBD1
V gene: TRBV28
clone size: -
CDR3 DNA: TGTGCCAGCAGGGGACTCGGACAGGGGAACACCGGGGAGCTGTTTTTT
CDR3 protein: CASRGLGQGNTGELFF

CDR3 length: 14
J gene: TRBJ2-7
D gene: -
V gene: TRBV6-5
clone size: -
CDR3 DNA: TGTGCCAGCAGCCGCTCAGGTCCTACCTACGAGCAGTACTTC
CDR3 protein: CASSRSGPTYEQYF

CDR3 length: 13
J gene: TRBJ1-1
D gene: -
V gene: TRBV11-3
clone size: few
CDR3 DNA: TGTGCCAGCAGCTTCAGGGGTGGTACTGAAGCTTTCTTT
CDR3 protein: CASSFRGGTEAFF

CDR3 length: 15
J gene: TRBJ2-7
D gene: TRBD2
V gene: TRBV6-5
clone size: -
CDR3 DNA: TGTGCCAGCAGCCAAAGGAGAGCGGGAGCCTACGAGCAGTACTTC
CDR3 protein: CASSQRRAGAYEQYF

CDR3 length: 18
J gene: TRBJ2-5
D gene: -
V gene: TRBV7-9
clone size: -
CDR3 DNA: TGTGCCAGCAGCTTAGCCAGGACTCGGTGGGACAATAGGGAGACCCAGTACTTC
CDR3 protein: CASSLARTRWDNRETQYF

CDR3 length: 17
J gene: TRBJ2-1
D gene: -
V gene: TRBV13
clone size: -
CDR3 DNA: TGTGCCAGCACTACCCGCCTGGGCCGCGGGAACCGTAATGAGCAGTTCTTC
CDR3 protein: CASTTRLGRGNRNEQFF

CDR3 length: 14
J gene: TRBJ2-7
D gene: TRBD1
V gene: TRBV2
clone size: -
CDR3 DNA: TGTGCCAGCAGCCTGGGACAGGCTCCCTACGAGCAGTACTTC
CDR3 protein: CASSLGQAPYEQYF

CDR3 length: 16
J gene: TRBJ2-5
D gene: TRBD2
V gene: TRBV5-4
clone size: once
CDR3 DNA: TGTGCCAGCAGCTTGAGGCGGGAGGGCCGCGGAGAGACCCAGTACTTC
CDR3 protein: CASSLRREGRGETQYF

CDR3 length: 14
J gene: TRBJ1-5
D gene: TRBD1
V gene: TRBV2
clone size: -
CDR3 DNA: TGTGCCAGCAGTCCAGGGGGTAGGGATCAGCCCCAGCATTTT
CDR3 protein: CASSPGGRDQPQHF

CDR3 length: 16
J gene: TRBJ2-1
D gene: TRBD2
V gene: TRBV27
clone size: once
CDR3 DNA: TGTGCCAGCAGTTTTGGCGGGAGGGCCCAAGGTGATGAGCAGTTCTTC
CDR3 protein: CASSFGGRAQGDEQFF

CDR3 length: 12
J gene: TRBJ1-4
D gene: -
V gene: TRBV30
clone size: -
CDR3 DNA: TGTGCCGGAGGCAGGGAGGGCGAAAAACTGTTTTTT
CDR3 protein: CAGGREGEKLFF

CDR3 length: 17
J gene: TRBJ1-2
D gene: -
V gene: TRBV4-2
clone size: few
CDR3 DNA: TGTGCCAGCAGCCAAGCTAGAGAGGCCAGGGAAGTAAGTGGCTACACCTTC
CDR3 protein: CASSQAREAREVSGYTF

CDR3 length: 12
J gene: TRBJ1-2
D gene: -
V gene: TRBV27
clone size: -
CDR3 DNA: TGTGCCAGCAGTTTTACAGGCTATGGCTACACCTTC
CDR3 protein: CASSFTGYGYTF

CDR3 length: 15
J gene: TRBJ1-1
D gene: TRBD1
V gene: TRBV5-1
clone size: -
CDR3 DNA: TGCGCCAGCAGCACCCGACAGGGGGCCAACACTGAAGCTTTCTTT
CDR3 protein: CASSTRQGANTEAFF

CDR3 length: 15
J gene: TRBJ1-2
D gene: -
V gene: TRBV18
clone size: -
CDR3 DNA: TGTGCCAGCTCACCAAGTGTCTCAGGGGACTATGGCTACACCTTC
CDR3 protein: CASSPSVSGDYGYTF

CDR3 length: 13
J gene: TRBJ2-2
D gene: -
V gene: TRBV7-6
clone size: -
CDR3 DNA: TGTGCCAGCAGCCCTAGTATCGCCGGGGAGCTGTTTTTT
CDR3 protein: CASSPSIAGELFF

CDR3 length: 12
J gene: TRBJ1-5
D gene: -
V gene: TRBV6-1
clone size: -
CDR3 DNA: TGTGCCAGCAGGGAGGGAATTCAGCCCCAGCATTTT
CDR3 protein: CASREGIQPQHF

CDR3 length: 13
J gene: TRBJ2-1
D gene: -
V gene: TRBV29-1
clone size: -
CDR3 DNA: TGCAGCGTTGGGCCCGCAAGGCGGAATGAGCAGTTCTTC
CDR3 protein: CSVGPARRNEQFF

CDR3 length: 15
J gene: TRBJ2-1
D gene: -
V gene: TRBV18
clone size: -
CDR3 DNA: TGTGCCAGCTCACCCCAGGGGAGTGGCTACAATGAGCAGTTCTTC
CDR3 protein: CASSPQGSGYNEQFF

CDR3 length: 11
J gene: TRBJ2-2
D gene: -
V gene: TRBV6-6
clone size: -
CDR3 DNA: TGTGCCAGCAGTACACCAGGGGAGCTGTTTTTT
CDR3 protein: CASSTPGELFF

CDR3 length: 15
J gene: TRBJ1-6
D gene: TRBD1
V gene: TRBV6-5
clone size: -
CDR3 DNA: TGTGCCAGCAGAAACGATCAGGGGGATAATTCACCCCTCCACTTT
CDR3 protein: CASRNDQGDNSPLHF

CDR3 length: 15
J gene: TRBJ1-2
D gene: -
V gene: TRBV30
clone size: -
CDR3 DNA: TGTGCCTGGAGCCTTTCAGGGGTCGACAACTATGGCTACACCTTC
CDR3 protein: CAWSLSGVDNYGYTF

CDR3 length: 15
J gene: TRBJ2-5
D gene: TRBD2
V gene: TRBV28
clone size: -
CDR3 DNA: TGTGCCAGCAGCTTTGGGACTAGCGGCCAAGAGACCCAGTACTTC
CDR3 protein: CASSFGTSGQETQYF

CDR3 length: 13
J gene: TRBJ2-1
D gene: -
V gene: TRBV29-1
clone size: -
CDR3 DNA: TGCAGCGGAGGCGGCAGGGGTCGAAATGAGCAGTTCTTC
CDR3 protein: CSGGGRGRNEQFF

CDR3 length: 13
J gene: TRBJ1-5
D gene: -
V gene: TRBV28
clone size: -
CDR3 DNA: TGTGCCAGCAATACCCCGGGAGGGCAGCCCCAGCATTTT
CDR3 protein: CASNTPGGQPQHF